This T cell receptor (beta chain) was recorded in a study of control samples from healthy donors and cancer patients. The repertoire was sequenced with immunoSEQ multiplex PCR; TCRdb's copy has only in-frame clones and lacks some. The repertoire holds 90,000 to 95,000 clones, with just under 85% as singletons. In germline, CDR1 is LNHDA, CDR2 SQIVND (reference sequence). J gave up 5 bases and V 3 bases, and 4 bases lay outside the gene matches. This CDR3 is 15 amino acids long. This rearrangement joins TRBV19 to TRBJ1-5; TRBD1 aligns across 10 bases. This TCR derives from a man aged 30 to 39 in good health. The sequenced sample consisted of blood. CDR3: CASSIVTGGHQPQHF. CDR3 DNA: TGTGCCAGTAGTATTGTGACAGGGGGCCATCAGCCCCAGCATTTT.